These 2 T cell receptor beta chains were all obtained from the same sample, sequenced in a study of tumor-infiltrating lymphocytes in primary liver carcinoma. A primer in the constant region served to generate TCR beta cDNA from roughly 550 ng of total RNA. Sequencing libraries for TCR beta derived from three nested multiplex PCR rounds that used slightly modified ARM-PCR. For roughly 10 cycles apiece, the opening two PCR rounds ran with TRBV1-TRBV30 forward primers and a C-beta reverse primer. TCRdb re-called the multiplex PCR reads through MiXCR, storing one row per CDR3 protein. The sample holds approximately 330,000 distinct CDR3 sequences, 65% seen once. Blood RNA was derived from unsorted whole blood, and germline DNA was extracted too. The specimen was peripheral blood. Source of these receptors: a man in his forties with primary liver carcinoma and hepatitis B virus infection.

This clonotype has just one count. The junction departs from germline at one end; a sequencing error may be responsible. V gene TRBV12-3 or TRBV12-4 combines with J gene TRBJ2-1, with D perhaps given as TRBD1 or TRBD2 (5 bases each). The CDR3 contains 12 residues. This CDR3 reads CASTGAYDEQLF. The CDR3 region has the DNA TGTGCCAGCACCGGGGCCTACGATGAGCAGCTCTTC.

The chain recombines TRBV5-1 with TRBJ2-7; maybe TRBD1 (6 bases). CDR1 is SGHRS, CDR2 YFSETQ, per germline. There are 14 residues in the CDR3. The V gene lost 3 bases and the J gene lost 3 bases, with 13 bases spanning the gap. In nucleotides, the CDR3 is TGCGCCAGCAGCTCTGAGGGGGACGGCTACGAGCAGTACTTC. It is translated as CASSSEGDGYEQYF.